Sequencing of this TCR beta chain was carried out in a study of shared T cell receptors in the human thymus. This clone appeared once. Libraries were prepared by immunoSEQ multiplex PCR; TCRdb keeps only in-frame clonotypes and omits some of them. This repertoire shows approximately 660,000 clones, over 75% found once; its top ten account for about 0.01%. CDR1 MNHEY and CDR2 SMNVEV come from the germline V gene (reference sequence). The length of the CDR3 is 17 residues. Trimming removed 6 bases at V and 3 bases at J, with 21 bases between. This same sample was also part of a study on human thymus T cells. This second report adds: The donors were infants in Finland with congenital heart defects, otherwise immunologically healthy. Obtained as resections during corrective heart surgery, the thymus tissue was then studied. Repertoires sampled from thymus and blood appeared biased in V and J gene usage. Thymic TCR repertoires of unrelated people reportedly overlapped highly.

Sequenced: thymocytes. The V gene is TRBV27, the J gene TRBJ1-5; a possible D gene is TRBD1 (6 bases). The TCR comes from a boy in the first two years of life with a congenital heart defect. CDR3 loop: CASRPKGGGYVNQPQHF. CDR3 DNA sequence: TGTGCCAGCAGGCCGAAAGGGGGGGGGTACGTCAATCAGCCCCAGCATTTT.